These T cell receptor beta chains were read from a single sample in a study of T cells after yellow fever vaccination. TCRdb itself ran the 5' RACE reads through MiXCR, one entry per CDR3 protein. This sample has roughly 500,000 distinct CDR3 sequences, with roughly a fifth found just once. The sample here was PBMCs, taken 15 days after the yellow fever booster vaccination. These receptors were collected from a man aged 30 to 45 who received the YFV17D yellow fever vaccine. Both conserved end residues are part of each CDR3. D genes are given only for firm matches. For some rows the clone size is stated as once, few or many, or as a class when expanded; others skip it.

clone_size	v_call	d_call	j_call	cdr3_aa	cdr3_nt
NA	TRBV20-1	NA	TRBJ1-2	CSARDRERGGGYTF	TGCAGTGCTAGAGATCGGGAGAGGGGAGGTGGCTACACCTTC
NA	TRBV12-3/TRBV12-4	NA	TRBJ1-3	CASSPSSGNTIYF	TGTGCCAGCAGCCCCAGCTCTGGAAACACCATATATTTT
NA	TRBV7-8	NA	TRBJ2-7	CASSFTMGGLKSEQYF	TGTGCCAGCAGCTTCACGATGGGAGGCCTTAAGAGCGAGCAGTACTTC
NA	TRBV20-1	NA	TRBJ2-3	CSALTGSFADTQYF	TGCAGTGCCCTAACAGGGTCTTTCGCAGATACGCAGTATTTT
NA	TRBV7-2	NA	TRBJ2-1	CTSSLEYFSYNEQFF	TGTACCAGCAGCTTAGAATATTTTTCCTACAATGAGCAGTTCTTC
many	TRBV6-5	NA	TRBJ2-3	CASSPRLTDTQYF	TGTGCCAGCAGTCCTCGCCTAACAGATACGCAGTATTTT
NA	TRBV9	NA	TRBJ2-1	CASSVEGARGNEQFF	TGTGCCAGCAGCGTAGAAGGGGCCCGAGGCAATGAGCAGTTCTTC
NA	TRBV20-1	TRBD2	TRBJ2-7	CSAPSGTKDEQYF	TGCAGTGCCCCCTCCGGGACTAAGGACGAGCAGTACTTC
few	TRBV20-1	NA	TRBJ1-1	CSASWAGEYTEAFF	TGCAGTGCTAGTTGGGCAGGGGAGTACACTGAAGCTTTCTTT
NA	TRBV4-3	NA	TRBJ2-7	CASSPSESSYEQYF	TGCGCCAGCAGCCCCTCAGAGTCCTCCTACGAGCAGTACTTC
NA	TRBV7-3	TRBD2	TRBJ2-3	CASTPSGGDTDTQYF	TGTGCCAGCACCCCTAGCGGGGGAGACACAGATACGCAGTATTTT
few	TRBV12-3/TRBV12-4	NA	TRBJ2-1	CASSERASSYNEQFF	TGTGCCAGCAGTGAGCGGGCGAGCTCCTACAATGAGCAGTTCTTC
few	TRBV28	NA	TRBJ2-7	CASSGGPYEQYF	TGTGCCAGCTCCGGGGGCCCCTACGAGCAGTACTTC
few	TRBV28	TRBD1	TRBJ2-5	CASSSYTGGQETQYF	TGTGCCAGCAGTTCTTATACAGGGGGACAAGAGACCCAGTACTTC
few	TRBV7-2	NA	TRBJ2-1	CASSFGSGNEQFF	TGTGCCAGCAGTTTTGGTTCAGGCAATGAGCAGTTCTTC
NA	TRBV9	TRBD1	TRBJ2-3	CASSPYGQGDTQYF	TGTGCCAGCAGCCCCTACGGACAGGGAGATACGCAGTATTTT
NA	TRBV19	NA	TRBJ1-1	CASIQASEAFF	TGTGCCAGTATTCAGGCTTCCGAAGCTTTCTTT
NA	TRBV19	NA	TRBJ1-2	CASSIGLGRDYGYTF	TGTGCCAGTAGTATAGGTCTCGGACGTGACTATGGCTACACCTTC
NA	TRBV3-1	NA	TRBJ2-1	CASSRGVAPLYNEQFF	TGTGCCAGCAGCCGAGGTGTGGCACCACTCTACAATGAGCAGTTCTTC
many	TRBV5-1	NA	TRBJ2-1	CASSLDRSYNEQFF	TGTGCCAGCAGTCTAGATCGATCCTACAATGAGCAGTTCTTC
NA	TRBV5-1	TRBD1	TRBJ2-2	CASATQLRDSLTGELFF	TGCGCCAGCGCCACCCAACTCCGGGACAGCTTAACCGGGGAGCTGTTTTTT
NA	TRBV7-2	NA	TRBJ1-2	CASSQTVLPGYGYTF	TGTGCCAGCAGTCAGACAGTACTCCCGGGATATGGCTACACCTTC
NA	TRBV28	TRBD1	TRBJ1-2	CASSTKRGQGPRGRNYGYTF	TGTGCCAGCAGCACCAAACGCGGACAGGGGCCTAGGGGGCGCAACTATGGCTACACCTTC
NA	TRBV27	NA	TRBJ1-5	CASSFGIYQPQHF	TGTGCCAGCAGTTTCGGGATTTATCAGCCCCAGCATTTT
NA	TRBV7-9	TRBD2	TRBJ2-7	CASSLGGTSGFYEQYF	TGTGCCAGCAGCTTAGGCGGGACTAGCGGGTTCTACGAGCAGTACTTC
few	TRBV6-2/TRBV6-3	NA	TRBJ1-5	CASSSRFDNQPQHF	TGTGCCAGCAGTAGTCGATTTGACAATCAGCCCCAGCATTTT